These T cell receptor beta chains were read from a single sample in a study of T cells in Graves' hyperthyroidism and ophthalmopathy. TCRdb called the multiplex PCR reads again in MiXCR, with one record for every CDR3 protein. The table has about 560,000 distinct CDR3 sequences, approximately 15% seen once. Source material: blood. The receptors derive from a woman younger than 35 with Graves' hyperthyroidism. The CDR3 runs from the conserved cysteine through the conserved F or W. D genes are given only for firm matches. The size field is filled for only some rows; it gives once, few, many or a size class.

TRBV3-1	-	many	TRBJ2-1	CASSQDRGRGEQFF	TGTGCCAGCAGCCAAGATCGAGGGCGGGGTGAGCAGTTCTTC
TRBV15	TRBD1	many	TRBJ2-7	CATSTGTGHEQYF	TGTGCCACCAGCACCGGGACAGGCCACGAGCAGTACTTC
TRBV11-2	-	-	TRBJ2-7	CASSLGPKSYEQYF	TGTGCCAGCAGCTTGGGACCCAAATCCTACGAGCAGTACTTC
TRBV6-6	-	many	TRBJ2-1	CASSYPSEQFF	TGTGCCAGCAGTTACCCTTCCGAGCAGTTCTTC
TRBV29-1	-	many	TRBJ2-7	CSAGGNSAWEQYF	TGCAGCGCTGGGGGGAACAGCGCTTGGGAGCAGTACTTC
TRBV6-1	TRBD1	many	TRBJ2-7	CASSERRQGAWEQYF	TGTGCCAGCAGTGAAAGAAGGCAGGGGGCGTGGGAGCAGTACTTC
TRBV4-2	-	-	TRBJ2-3	CASSQYSTDTQYF	TGTGCCAGCAGCCAGTATAGCACAGATACGCAGTATTTT
TRBV20-1	-	-	TRBJ1-6	CSASRESSYNSPLHF	TGCAGTGCTAGTAGGGAGAGCTCCTATAATTCACCCCTCCACTTT
TRBV6-4	TRBD2	-	TRBJ2-5	CASSEEAGGTQETQYF	TGTGCCAGCAGTGAAGAGGCGGGAGGAACCCAAGAGACCCAGTACTTC
TRBV3-1	TRBD1	few	TRBJ2-7	CASSHTGQGYEQYF	TGTGCCAGCAGCCACACGGGACAGGGATACGAGCAGTACTTC
TRBV2	-	few	TRBJ2-5	CASSEDGEETQYF	TGTGCCAGCAGTGAGGACGGGGAGGAGACCCAGTACTTC
TRBV12-3/TRBV12-4	TRBD1	many	TRBJ1-2	CASSIGQGDYGYTF	TGTGCCAGCAGTATCGGACAGGGAGACTATGGCTACACCTTC
TRBV6-2/TRBV6-3	TRBD2	few	TRBJ2-1	CASSLIAGDYNEQFF	TGTGCCAGCAGTCTAATAGCGGGGGATTACAATGAGCAGTTCTTC
TRBV12-3/TRBV12-4	TRBD2	many	TRBJ2-2	CASSWTSGRRFGELFF	TGTGCCAGCAGTTGGACTAGCGGGAGAAGGTTCGGGGAGCTGTTTTTT
TRBV10-3	-	-	TRBJ2-6	CATGQGANVLTF	TGTGCCACCGGGCAGGGGGCCAACGTCCTGACTTTC
TRBV7-9	-	few	TRBJ2-1	CASSSDQGNRINEQFF	TGTGCCAGCAGCTCCGACCAGGGTAATCGGATTAATGAGCAGTTCTTC
TRBV11-2	TRBD1	many	TRBJ1-6	CASSLAGGNSPLHF	TGTGCCAGCAGCTTAGCAGGGGGAAATTCACCCCTCCACTTT
TRBV11-2	-	many	TRBJ2-7	CASSRTLTGTYEQYF	TGTGCCAGCAGCCGAACACTAACAGGGACGTACGAGCAGTACTTC
TRBV4-1	TRBD1	-	TRBJ1-2	CASSQDYRGGGYGYTF	TGCGCCAGCAGCCAAGACTACAGGGGGGGGGGCTATGGCTACACCTTC
TRBV10-3	TRBD2	few	TRBJ2-1	CAIRDGLAVYNEQFF	TGTGCCATCAGAGACGGACTAGCCGTTTACAATGAGCAGTTCTTC
TRBV11-2	-	many	TRBJ2-3	CASSLERGRGVRDTQYF	TGTGCCAGCAGCTTAGAACGCGGTCGCGGGGTCCGGGATACGCAGTATTTT
TRBV4-1	-	-	TRBJ1-3	CASSQEPAPGNTIYF	TGCGCCAGCAGCCAAGAACCCGCTCCTGGAAACACCATATATTTT
TRBV20-1	TRBD2	many	TRBJ2-5	CSARGTTSGYKETQYF	TGCAGTGCTAGAGGCACCACTAGCGGGTACAAAGAGACCCAGTACTTC
TRBV28	TRBD2	-	TRBJ2-5	CASSLAGREETQHF	TGTGCCAGCAGTTTAGCCGGGCGGGAGGAGACCCAGCACTTC
TRBV4-2	TRBD1	-	TRBJ2-5	CASSQGRDRGPETQYF	TGTGCCAGCAGCCAAGGAAGGGACAGGGGGCCGGAGACCCAGTACTTC
TRBV3-1	-	many	TRBJ2-3	CASSQDWRRVTDTQYF	TGTGCCAGCAGCCAAGATTGGCGGAGGGTCACAGATACGCAGTATTTT
TRBV5-6	TRBD1	-	TRBJ1-5	CASSFGQGDNQPQHF	TGTGCCAGCAGCTTCGGACAGGGGGACAATCAGCCCCAGCATTTT
TRBV12-3/TRBV12-4	-	many	TRBJ1-1	CASRFGGVPTEAFF	TGTGCCAGCAGGTTCGGCGGGGTTCCCACTGAAGCTTTCTTT
TRBV2	-	-	TRBJ2-4	CASSAPLAKNIQYF	TGTGCCAGCAGTGCCCCATTGGCCAAAAACATTCAGTACTTC
TRBV6-5	TRBD1	-	TRBJ2-3	CASSYRPGQGTLKDTQYF	TGTGCCAGCAGTTACCGACCCGGACAGGGTACCCTCAAAGATACGCAGTATTTT
TRBV5-1	-	-	TRBJ1-1	CASSLISRTEAFF	TGCGCCAGCAGCTTGATATCCCGAACTGAAGCTTTCTTT
TRBV5-5	TRBD1	-	TRBJ1-2	CASSLTPLTGGNYGYTF	TGTGCCAGCAGCTTAACCCCTCTGACAGGGGGTAACTATGGCTACACCTTC
TRBV20-1	-	many	TRBJ2-1	CSARAPYNEQFF	TGCAGTGCTAGAGCACCCTACAATGAGCAGTTCTTC
TRBV28	-	many	TRBJ1-2	CASTATGTFRYGYTF	TGTGCCAGCACCGCAACCGGGACGTTTCGCTATGGCTACACCTTC
TRBV20-1	TRBD1	-	TRBJ2-5	CSAERDRGAETQYF	TGCAGTGCGGAAAGGGACAGGGGAGCAGAGACCCAGTACTTC
TRBV6-4	TRBD2	-	TRBJ2-1	CASSNSGGAGNEQFF	TGTGCCAGCAGCAACAGCGGGGGGGCAGGAAATGAGCAGTTCTTC
TRBV19	TRBD1	once	TRBJ1-5	CASRITGETTHIRNQPQHF	TGTGCCAGTAGGATAACAGGGGAAACCACCCATATTCGCAATCAGCCCCAGCATTTT
TRBV11-3	-	few	TRBJ2-3	CASSFYRYTDTQYF	TGTGCCAGCAGCTTTTACAGATACACAGATACGCAGTATTTT
TRBV5-1	-	-	TRBJ2-5	CASSFGQKQETQYF	TGCGCCAGCAGCTTTGGACAGAAACAAGAGACCCAGTACTTC
TRBV2	-	many	TRBJ1-5	CASSPRTDYKYSNQPQHF	TGTGCCAGCAGTCCCCGGACAGACTACAAATATAGCAATCAGCCCCAGCATTTT
TRBV6-1	TRBD2	-	TRBJ2-7	CASRYGAGEAYEQYF	TGTGCCAGCAGGTACGGAGCGGGAGAAGCCTACGAGCAGTACTTC
TRBV2	-	many	TRBJ2-7	CASRRDQGYEQYF	TGTGCCAGCAGAAGGGACCAAGGATACGAGCAGTACTTC
TRBV24-1	-	-	TRBJ1-2	CATSDLRLGYTF	TGTGCCACCAGTGACCTCCGACTCGGCTACACCTTC